These 25 T cell receptor beta chains came from one sample sequenced in a study of spatial heterogeneity in lung cancer. Time point: sample taken at primary tumor resection. Each CDR3 protein gets one entry after TCRdb re-called the 5' RACE reads with MiXCR. The table has roughly 40,000 distinct CDR3 sequences, nearly 7% seen once. The source material was PBMCs, sampled at surgery. These receptors all come from a female donor with early-stage non-small cell lung cancer.

This clonotype was seen many times. This chain links TRBV28 with TRBJ2-3, with D possibly matching TRBD1 (5 bases). This CDR3 contains 15 residues. Germline CDR1 is MDHEN and CDR2 is SYDVKM. V was cut by 6 bases and J by 4 bases, with 17 bases left in between. The CDR3 region is CASRNRPSSADTQYF. DNA of the CDR3: TGTGCCAGCAGGAACAGGCCCAGTTCGGCAGATACGCAGTATTTT. The variable domain in full, with the rest retrieved from reference TRBV28 and TRBJ2-3, is DVKVTQSSRYLVKRTGEKVFLECVQDMDHENMFWYRQDPGLGLRLIYFSYDVKMKEKGDIPEGYSVSREKKERFSLILESASTNQTSMYLCASRNRPSSADTQYFGPGTRLTVL.

Ten or more counts support this clonotype. The V and J genes are TRBV9 and TRBJ2-7; 8 bases map to TRBD1. The CDR3 sequence is 15 residues long. V gave up 3 bases and J gave up 6 bases; unmatched junction bases: 11. Germline V CDR1 and CDR2: SGDLS, YYNGEE. CDR3 sequence reads: CASSGQGHGNGEQYF. CDR3 DNA sequence: TGTGCCAGCAGCGGACAGGGGCATGGGAATGGCGAGCAGTACTTC.

The chain uses TRBV20-1 and TRBJ1-3; a weak D match, TRBD1 (5 bases). Germline CDR1 reads DFQATT; CDR2 reads SNEGSKA (reference sequence). The CDR3 covers 12 residues. Deletions cut 6 bases from V and 4 bases from J, with 10 bases between. The CDR3 DNA reads as TGCAGTGCCCGGGGGAACGGAAACACCATATATTTT. Amino acids: CSARGNGNTIYF.

Ten or more counts support this clonotype. The chain employs TRBV20-1 and TRBJ2-7, with TRBD1 matching over 8 bases. CDR3 size: 15 residues. CDR1 and CDR2 from the germline V gene are DFQATT and SNEGSKA (reference sequence). CDR3 residues: CRAHNRGTGEYEQYF. The DNA for the CDR3 is TGCAGGGCTCATAACCGGGGGACAGGAGAATACGAGCAGTACTTC.

This clonotype was counted between two and nine times. V gene TRBV28 combines with J gene TRBJ1-5; the D gene is possibly TRBD1 (6 bases). The CDR3 extends over 16 amino acids. Germline values: CDR1 MDHEN, CDR2 SYDVKM. Trimming cost V 0 bases and J 7 bases, with 16 bases left between them. CDR3 coding DNA: TGTGCCAGCAGTTTATGGGAGTCTCAGGGGAAACAGCCCCAGCATTTT. Protein product: CASSLWESQGKQPQHF.

This clonotype was counted once. A much larger clone is a single base away; this may be a read error. As the CDR3 is not closed by the conserved phenylalanine or tryptophan, this likely results from a read error. The chain carries TRBV7-9 and TRBJ2-3; unclear D gene. CDR1 is SEHNR, CDR2 FQNEAQ, per germline (reference sequence). CDR3 length equals 14 residues. Trimming removed 5 bases from V and 0 bases from J, with 9 bases in between. CDR3 sequence reads: CASSVGRSTDTQYS. The CDR3, as DNA: TGTGCCAGCAGCGTTGGACGGAGCACAGATACGCAGTATTCT.

This clonotype was detected only a few times. The V and J genes are TRBV6-4 and TRBJ2-3, with a possible D match to TRBD2 (5 bases). Per germline, CDR1 MRHNA and CDR2 SNTAGT. V lost 4 bases and J lost 0, with 11 bases in between. This CDR3 region has 15 residues. The CDR3 region is CASSGDGLSTDTQYF. The CDR3 bases are TGTGCCAGCAGTGGAGACGGACTGAGCACAGATACGCAGTATTTT.

This clonotype has just a few counts. The V and J genes are TRBV20-1 and TRBJ1-6; the D gene is possibly TRBD1 (6 bases). Trimming pared 0 bases from V and 8 bases from J, leaving 8 bases between. The germline V gene has CDR1 DFQATT and CDR2 SNEGSKA (reference sequence). The CDR3 totals 13 residues. Here the CDR3 reads CSARDRGYSPLHF. Here the CDR3 DNA reads TGCAGTGCTAGAGACAGGGGTTATTCACCCCTCCACTTT.

This clonotype was seen a handful of times. The rearrangement joins TRBV28 to TRBJ1-5; D may be TRBD1 (5 bases). Germline CDR1 reads MDHEN; CDR2 reads SYDVKM. The V gene lost 11 bases and the J gene lost 5 bases, with 16 bases spanning the gap. This CDR3 is 13 amino acids long. The CDR3 DNA reads TGTGCCTCGACTCGACAGCTTCATCAGCCCCAGCATTTT. Encoded protein: CASTRQLHQPQHF.

There are many counts of this clonotype. The V call is TRBV4-1, the J call TRBJ1-2, with 8 positions matching TRBD1. Losses at the gene ends were 4 bases for V and 2 bases for J; bases not matched to a gene: 9. Per germline, CDR1 MGHRA and CDR2 YSYEKL. The CDR3 runs 16 residues. The CDR3 region is CASSRLIDRGNYGYTF. For the CDR3, the DNA is TGCGCCAGCAGCCGATTGATCGACAGGGGCAACTATGGCTACACCTTC.

V usage is TRBV7-3 and J usage is TRBJ2-1; TRBD1 agrees at 7 bases. Trimming took 5 bases from V and 2 from J; bases not matched to a gene: 6. Germline CDR1 and CDR2: SGHTA and FQGTGA. This CDR3 contains 15 residues. The CDR3 coding sequence is TGTGCCAGCAGCCCGCGACAGGGCCCCTACAATGAGCAGTTCTTC. This gives the protein CASSPRQGPYNEQFF.

This clonotype was picked up many times. This chain links TRBV12-3 or TRBV12-4 with TRBJ2-7; D uncertain. This CDR3 has 14 amino acids. Trimming left V 1 base short and J 0 bases short, with 7 bases between. CDR3 sequence: CASSLGGNSYEQYF. As DNA, the CDR3 is TGTGCCAGCAGTTTAGGCGGCAACTCCTACGAGCAGTACTTC.

This clonotype has a count of ten or more. V is TRBV18 and J is TRBJ1-4, with D unclear. The CDR3 totals 13 residues. The V end lost 3 bases, the J end lost 6 bases, and 8 bases lay between the germline ends. Germline lookup yields CDR1 KGHSH and CDR2 LQKENI. The CDR3 region is CASSPGMDEKLFF. CDR3 sequence (DNA): TGTGCCAGCTCACCGGGAATGGATGAAAAACTGTTTTTT.

This clonotype was detected many times. The chain is built from TRBV7-2 and TRBJ1-1; no definite D call. V gave up 5 bases and J gave up 0 bases, with 10 bases separating them. CDR1 and CDR2 (germline): SGHTA, FQGNSA. CDR3 length: 14 residues. CDR3 DNA: TGTGCCAGCAGCGACCAATCCCTGAACACTGAAGCTTTCTTT. It specifies CASSDQSLNTEAFF. Together with reference TRBV7-2 and TRBJ1-1, the CDR3 gives the full variable domain: GAGVSQSPSNKVTEKGKDVELRCDPISGHTALYWYRQSLGQGLEFLIYFQGNSAPDKSGLPSDRFSAERTGGSVSTLTIQRTQQEDSAVYLCASSDQSLNTEAFFGQGTRLTVV.

V and J are TRBV7-2 and TRBJ2-1; 8 nucleotides align to TRBD1. Germline-derived CDR1 and CDR2 are SGHTA and FQGNSA. The CDR3 is 15 residues long. J lost 5 bases, V lost 3 bases, and 6 bases had no gene match. CDR3 sequence reads: CASSFYQGANNEQFF. The DNA for the CDR3 is TGTGCCAGCAGCTTCTACCAGGGGGCTAACAATGAGCAGTTCTTC. The whole variable domain, filled in from reference TRBV7-2 and TRBJ2-1, reads GAGVSQSPSNKVTEKGKDVELRCDPISGHTALYWYRQSLGQGLEFLIYFQGNSAPDKSGLPSDRFSAERTGGSVSTLTIQRTQQEDSAVYLCASSFYQGANNEQFFGPGTRLTVL.

The chain couples TRBV12-3 or TRBV12-4 to TRBJ2-7, with D unclear. V lost 6 bases and J 0 bases, leaving 6 bases between the germline ends. CDR3 length equals 12 residues. CDR3 amino acids: CASSATSYEQYF. The CDR3 DNA follows: TGTGCCAGCAGCGCGACCTCCTACGAGCAGTACTTC.

In its sample, this clonotype was seen a few times. This chain joins TRBV6-4 and TRBJ1-1; no clear D. Germline loops: CDR1 MRHNA, CDR2 SNTAGT. CDR3 length equals 15 residues. Trimming shortened V by 0 bases and J by 3 bases, and 11 bases separated the two germline ends. DNA of the CDR3: TGTGCCAGCAGTGACTCCTTCGGGGTGGACACTGAAGCTTTCTTT. It specifies CASSDSFGVDTEAFF.

This chain links TRBV5-8 with TRBJ1-2; no definite D call. CDR3 size: 13 residues. The ends were cut back, 2 bases at V and 3 bases at J, with 8 bases in the middle. Germline V gene data show CDR1 as SGHTS and CDR2 as YDEGEE. The CDR3 nucleotides read TGTGCCAGCAGCTTACGGGTCGACTATGGCTACACCTTC. It codes for CASSLRVDYGYTF.

This clonotype was detected many times. V usage is TRBV20-1 and J usage is TRBJ1-2, with D unresolved. Trimming stripped 3 bases from V and 3 bases from J, with 17 bases between. This CDR3 is built from 15 residues. Germline CDR1 is DFQATT and CDR2 is SNEGSKA (reference sequence). The CDR3 here is CSASLVLTGYYGYTF. CDR3 bases: TGCAGTGCTAGTTTAGTGCTCACGGGCTACTATGGCTACACCTTC.

In its sample, this clonotype was seen many times. The chain joins TRBV7-9 to TRBJ2-5; D gene uncertain. The CDR3 extends over 14 amino acids. The germline V gene has CDR1 SEHNR and CDR2 FQNEAQ (reference sequence). The germline V and J ends were trimmed by 0 bases and 1 base, with 6 bases remaining between them. The CDR3 reads CASSLAALQETQYF. The CDR3 DNA is TGTGCCAGCAGCTTAGCGGCTCTCCAAGAGACCCAGTACTTC.

CDR3 loop: CASSPQRGRVSYEQYF. CDR3 DNA sequence: TGTGCCAGCTCACCACAACGGGGCAGGGTCTCCTACGAGCAGTACTTC. The V and J genes are TRBV18 and TRBJ2-7, with D perhaps matching TRBD1 or TRBD2 (5 bases each). The CDR3 has 16 residues. The germline CDR1 and CDR2 sequences are KGHSH and LQKENI. The V end lost 1 base, the J end lost 0 bases, and 13 bases lay between the germline ends. Full variable domain (rest looked up from reference TRBV18 and TRBJ2-7): NAGVMQNPRHLVRRRGQEARLRCSPMKGHSHVYWYRQLPEEGLKFMVYLQKENIIDESGMPKERFSAEFPKEGPSILRIQQVVRGDSAAYFCASSPQRGRVSYEQYFGPGTRLTVT.

This clonotype was seen more than once but under ten times. The chain has TRBV7-9 and TRBJ2-3; possibly TRBD2 for D (6 bases). CDR1 SEHNR and CDR2 FQNEAQ come from the germline V gene (reference sequence). The CDR3 runs 15 residues. V was cut by 0 bases and J by 6 bases, with 13 bases left in between. The CDR3 reads CASSLALGGIDTQYF. The CDR3 DNA follows: TGTGCCAGCAGCTTAGCCTTGGGCGGGATCGATACGCAGTATTTT.

This clonotype was seen only a few times. This chain uses TRBV20-1 with TRBJ2-4; D possibly matches TRBD1 or TRBD2 (5 bases each). The CDR3 consists of 14 residues. Germline V lookup: CDR1 DFQATT, CDR2 SNEGSKA (reference sequence). Trimming took off 3 bases at V and 6 bases at J, with 15 bases between the two ends. The CDR3 region is CSASFLGERNIQYF. The CDR3 bases are TGCAGTGCTAGTTTCTTGGGGGAGCGAAACATTCAGTACTTC.

This rearrangement joins TRBV28 to TRBJ2-7; D unclear. The ends were cut back, 6 bases at V and 3 bases at J, with 6 bases in the middle. The germline CDR1 and CDR2 sequences are MDHEN and SYDVKM. The length of the CDR3 is 11 residues. The CDR3 coding sequence is TGTGCCAGCAGGTCTCACTACGAGCAGTACTTC. Translating gives CASRSHYEQYF.

This clonotype has just a few counts. This chain connects TRBV6-2 or TRBV6-3 to TRBJ1-1, with D possibly TRBD1 on 5 matching bases. Looked up from germline, CDR1 is MNHEY and CDR2 is SVGEGT. This CDR3 region has 15 residues. Deletions cut 2 bases from V and 4 bases from J, with 14 bases between. The CDR3 loop reads CASSYVGGIGTEAFF. The CDR3 DNA reads TGTGCCAGCAGTTACGTTGGGGGAATTGGCACTGAAGCTTTCTTT.